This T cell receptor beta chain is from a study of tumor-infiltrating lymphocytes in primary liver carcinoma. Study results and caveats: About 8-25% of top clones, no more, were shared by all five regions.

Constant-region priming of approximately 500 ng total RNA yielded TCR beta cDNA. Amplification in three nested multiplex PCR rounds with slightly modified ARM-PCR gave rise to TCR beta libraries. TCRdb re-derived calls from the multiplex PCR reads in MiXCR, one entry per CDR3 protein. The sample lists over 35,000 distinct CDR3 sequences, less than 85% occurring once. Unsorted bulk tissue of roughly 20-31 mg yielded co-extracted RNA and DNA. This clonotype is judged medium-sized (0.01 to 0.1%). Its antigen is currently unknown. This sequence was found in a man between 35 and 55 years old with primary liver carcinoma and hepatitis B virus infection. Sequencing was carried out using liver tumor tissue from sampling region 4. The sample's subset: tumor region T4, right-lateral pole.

The CDR3 nucleotides are TGCGCCAGCAGCCAAGATCCGAGTGGAAGGGATACGCAGTATTTT. This gives the protein CASSQDPSGRDTQYF. The chain uses TRBV4-1 and TRBJ2-3, with unresolved D. This CDR3 has 15 residues. V gave up 0 bases and J gave up 6 bases, with 13 bases separating them. Looked up from germline, CDR1 is MGHRA and CDR2 is YSYEKL.